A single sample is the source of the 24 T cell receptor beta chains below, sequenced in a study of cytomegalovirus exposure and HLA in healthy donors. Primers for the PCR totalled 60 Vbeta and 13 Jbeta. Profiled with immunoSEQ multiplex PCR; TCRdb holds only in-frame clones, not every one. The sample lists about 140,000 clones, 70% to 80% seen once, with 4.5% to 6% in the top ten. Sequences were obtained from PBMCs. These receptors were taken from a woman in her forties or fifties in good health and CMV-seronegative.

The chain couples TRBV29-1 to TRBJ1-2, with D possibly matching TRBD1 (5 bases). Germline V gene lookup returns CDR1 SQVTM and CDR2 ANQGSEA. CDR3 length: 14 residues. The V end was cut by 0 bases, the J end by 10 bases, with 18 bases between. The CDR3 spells CSVEEYTGVGDYTF. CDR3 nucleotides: TGCAGCGTTGAAGAATACACGGGGGTTGGGGACTACACCTTC.

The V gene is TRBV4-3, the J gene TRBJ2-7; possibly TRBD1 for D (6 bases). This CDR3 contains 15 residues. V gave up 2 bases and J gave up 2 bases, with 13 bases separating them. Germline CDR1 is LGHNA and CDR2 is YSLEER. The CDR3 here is CASSQLADRPYEQYF. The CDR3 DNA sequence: TGCGCCAGCAGCCAACTCGCGGACAGACCCTACGAGCAGTACTTC.

The CDR3 nucleotides are TGTGCCAGCACTAGACAGGGAAATCAGCCCCAGCATTTT. It specifies CASTRQGNQPQHF. The chain uses TRBV28 and TRBJ1-5; TRBD1 agrees at 7 bases. J was trimmed by 4 bases and V by 7 bases; bases with no gene match: 4. The germline V gene encodes CDR1 MDHEN and CDR2 SYDVKM. The CDR3 length is 13 residues.

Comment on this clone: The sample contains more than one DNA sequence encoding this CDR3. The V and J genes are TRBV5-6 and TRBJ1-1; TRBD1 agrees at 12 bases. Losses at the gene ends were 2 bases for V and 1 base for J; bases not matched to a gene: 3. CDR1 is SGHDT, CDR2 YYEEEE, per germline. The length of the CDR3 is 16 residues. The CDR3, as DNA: TGTGCCAGCAGCTTTGGGACAGGGGGCGCGAACACTGAAGCTTTCTTT. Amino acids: CASSFGTGGANTEAFF.

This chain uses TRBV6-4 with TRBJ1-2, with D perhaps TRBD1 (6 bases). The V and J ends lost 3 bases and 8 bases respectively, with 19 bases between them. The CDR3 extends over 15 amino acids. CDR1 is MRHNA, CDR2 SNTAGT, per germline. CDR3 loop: CASSERSLGAQGYTF. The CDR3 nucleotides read TGTGCCAGCAGTGAACGGAGTCTGGGGGCGCAAGGCTACACCTTC.

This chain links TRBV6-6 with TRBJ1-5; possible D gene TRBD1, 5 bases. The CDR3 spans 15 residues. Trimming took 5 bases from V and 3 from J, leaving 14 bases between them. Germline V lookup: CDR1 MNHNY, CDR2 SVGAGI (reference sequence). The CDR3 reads CASSSREGINQPQHF. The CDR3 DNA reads TGTGCCAGCAGTAGCAGGGAGGGAATCAATCAGCCCCAGCATTTT.

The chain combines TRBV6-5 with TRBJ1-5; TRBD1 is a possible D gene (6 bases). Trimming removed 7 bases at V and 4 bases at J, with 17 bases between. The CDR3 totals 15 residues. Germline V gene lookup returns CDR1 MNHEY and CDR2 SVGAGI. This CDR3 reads CASIGGVGINQPQHF. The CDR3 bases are TGTGCCAGCATTGGGGGCGTGGGTATTAATCAGCCCCAGCATTTT.

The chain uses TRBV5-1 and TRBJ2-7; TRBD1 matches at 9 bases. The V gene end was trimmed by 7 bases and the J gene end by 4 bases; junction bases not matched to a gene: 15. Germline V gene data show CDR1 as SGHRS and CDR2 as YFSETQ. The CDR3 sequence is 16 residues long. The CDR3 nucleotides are TGCGCCAGCTCCAAAGCACAGGGGGCGTCAAGGTACGAGCAGTACTTC. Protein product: CASSKAQGASRYEQYF.

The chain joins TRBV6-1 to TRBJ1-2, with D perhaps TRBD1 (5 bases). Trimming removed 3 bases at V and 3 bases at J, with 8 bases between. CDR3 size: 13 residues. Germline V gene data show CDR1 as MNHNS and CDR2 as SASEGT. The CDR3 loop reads CASSEAGDYGYTF. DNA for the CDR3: TGTGCCAGCAGTGAGGCGGGGGACTATGGCTACACCTTC.

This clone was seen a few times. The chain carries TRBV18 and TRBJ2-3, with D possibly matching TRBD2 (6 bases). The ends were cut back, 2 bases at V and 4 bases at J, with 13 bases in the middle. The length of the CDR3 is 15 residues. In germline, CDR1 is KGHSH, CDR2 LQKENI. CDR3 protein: CASSPSGSGPDTQYF. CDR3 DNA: TGTGCCAGCTCACCATCGGGCAGCGGGCCAGATACGCAGTATTTT.

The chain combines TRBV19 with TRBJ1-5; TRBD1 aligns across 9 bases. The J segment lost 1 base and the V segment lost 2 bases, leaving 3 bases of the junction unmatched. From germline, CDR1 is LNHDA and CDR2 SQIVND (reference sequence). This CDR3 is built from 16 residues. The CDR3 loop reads CASSILGTGSNQPQHF. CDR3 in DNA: TGTGCCAGTAGTATACTGGGGACAGGGAGCAATCAGCCCCAGCATTTT.

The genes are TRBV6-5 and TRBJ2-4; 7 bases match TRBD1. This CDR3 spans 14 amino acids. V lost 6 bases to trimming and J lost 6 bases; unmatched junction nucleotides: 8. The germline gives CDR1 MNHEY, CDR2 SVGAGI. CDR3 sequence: CASSSPGQSNIQYF. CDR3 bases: TGTGCCAGCAGCTCACCGGGACAGTCAAACATTCAGTACTTC.

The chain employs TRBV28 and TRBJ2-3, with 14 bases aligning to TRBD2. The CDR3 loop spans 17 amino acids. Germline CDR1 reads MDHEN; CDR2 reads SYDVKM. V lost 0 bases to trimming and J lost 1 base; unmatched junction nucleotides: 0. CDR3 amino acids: CASSLWGLAGGTDTQYF. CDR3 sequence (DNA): TGTGCCAGCAGTTTATGGGGACTAGCGGGGGGCACAGATACGCAGTATTTT.

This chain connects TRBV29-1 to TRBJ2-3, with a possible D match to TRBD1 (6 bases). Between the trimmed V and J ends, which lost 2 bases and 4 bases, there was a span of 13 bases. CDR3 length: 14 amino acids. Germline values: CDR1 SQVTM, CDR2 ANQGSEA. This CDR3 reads CSVEYSGDADTQYF. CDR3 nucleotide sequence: TGCAGCGTTGAATATTCAGGGGATGCAGATACGCAGTATTTT.

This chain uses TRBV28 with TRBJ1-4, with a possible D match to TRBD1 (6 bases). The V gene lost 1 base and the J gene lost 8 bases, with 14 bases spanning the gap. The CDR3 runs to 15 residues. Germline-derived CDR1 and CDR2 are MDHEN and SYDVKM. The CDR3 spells CASSLFGGAGEKLFF. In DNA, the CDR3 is TGTGCCAGCAGTTTATTTGGGGGGGCTGGGGAAAAACTGTTTTTT.

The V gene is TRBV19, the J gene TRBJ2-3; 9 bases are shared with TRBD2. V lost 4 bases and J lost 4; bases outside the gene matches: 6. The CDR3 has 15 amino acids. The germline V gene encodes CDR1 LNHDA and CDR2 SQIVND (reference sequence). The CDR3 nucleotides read TGTGCCAGTAGTACTGGCGGGGGGGCCCCAGATACGCAGTATTTT. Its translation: CASSTGGGAPDTQYF. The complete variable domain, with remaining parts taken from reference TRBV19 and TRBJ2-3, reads DGGITQSPKYLFRKEGQNVTLSCEQNLNHDAMYWYRQDPGQGLRLIYYSQIVNDFQKGDIAEGYSVSREKKESFPLTVTSAQKNPTAFYLCASSTGGGAPDTQYFGPGTRLTVL.

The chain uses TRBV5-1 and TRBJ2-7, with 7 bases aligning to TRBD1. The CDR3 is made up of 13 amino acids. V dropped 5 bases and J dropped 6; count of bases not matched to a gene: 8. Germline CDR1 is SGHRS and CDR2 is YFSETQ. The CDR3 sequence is CASRQGGAVEQYF. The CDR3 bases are TGCGCCAGCAGACAAGGGGGCGCGGTCGAGCAGTACTTC.

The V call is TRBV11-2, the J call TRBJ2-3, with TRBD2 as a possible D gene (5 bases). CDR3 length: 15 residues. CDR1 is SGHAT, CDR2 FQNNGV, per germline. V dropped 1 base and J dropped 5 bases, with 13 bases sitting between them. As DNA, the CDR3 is TGTGCCAGCAGCTTAGGGGCTAGCCGGGGAGATACGCAGTATTTT. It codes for CASSLGASRGDTQYF.

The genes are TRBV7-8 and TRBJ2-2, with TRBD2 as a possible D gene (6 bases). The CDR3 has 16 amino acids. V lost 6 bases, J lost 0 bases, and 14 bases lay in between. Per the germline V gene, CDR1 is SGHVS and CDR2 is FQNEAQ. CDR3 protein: CASSPSIAANTGELFF. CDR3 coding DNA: TGTGCCAGCAGTCCGTCCATAGCGGCGAACACCGGGGAGCTGTTTTTT.

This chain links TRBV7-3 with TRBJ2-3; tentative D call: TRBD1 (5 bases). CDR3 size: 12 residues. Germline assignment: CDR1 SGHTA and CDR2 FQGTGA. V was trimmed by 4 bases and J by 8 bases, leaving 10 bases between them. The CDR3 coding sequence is TGTGCCAGCAGCTACGGCCAGGGTACGCAGTATTTT. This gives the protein CASSYGQGTQYF.

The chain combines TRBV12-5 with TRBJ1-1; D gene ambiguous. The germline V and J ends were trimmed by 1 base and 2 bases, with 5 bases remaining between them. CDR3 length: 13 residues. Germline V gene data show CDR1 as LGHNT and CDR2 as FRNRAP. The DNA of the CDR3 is TGTGCTAGTGGTTTGGCCCTAAACACTGAAGCTTTCTTT. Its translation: CASGLALNTEAFF.

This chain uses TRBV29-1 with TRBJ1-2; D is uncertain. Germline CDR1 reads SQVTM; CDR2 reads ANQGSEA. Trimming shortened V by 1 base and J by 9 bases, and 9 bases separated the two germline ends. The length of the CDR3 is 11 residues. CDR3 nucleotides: TGCAGCGTTGAAGCAGGCCAAAGCTACACCTTC. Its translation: CSVEAGQSYTF. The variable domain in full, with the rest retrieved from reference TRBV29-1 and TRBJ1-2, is SAVISQKPSRDICQRGTSLTIQCQVDSQVTMMFWYRQQPGQSLTLIATANQGSEATYESGFVIDKFPISRPNLTFSTLTVSNMSPEDSSIYLCSVEAGQSYTFGSGTRLTVV.

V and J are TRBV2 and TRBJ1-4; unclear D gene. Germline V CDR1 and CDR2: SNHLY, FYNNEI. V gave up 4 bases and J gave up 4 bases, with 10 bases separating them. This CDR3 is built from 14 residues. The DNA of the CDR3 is TGTGCCAGCAGTGTAGGAAGGAGTAATGAAAAACTGTTTTTT. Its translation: CASSVGRSNEKLFF.

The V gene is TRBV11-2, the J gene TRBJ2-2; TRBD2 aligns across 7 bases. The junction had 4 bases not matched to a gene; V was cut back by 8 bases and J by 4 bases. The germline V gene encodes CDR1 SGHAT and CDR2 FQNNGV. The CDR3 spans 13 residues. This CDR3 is CASSGGFTGELFF. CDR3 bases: TGTGCCAGCTCCGGGGGGTTCACCGGGGAGCTGTTTTTT.